This T cell receptor (beta chain) was found in a study of CD8+ T cells in alopecia areata. Regarding the study as a whole: Elevated clonality characterized lesional scalp relative to normal scalp, particularly in alopecia totalis/universalis. Normal skin's resident alphabeta T cells are also sequenced in scalp samples.

Germline loops: CDR1 MGHRA, CDR2 YSYEKL. This CDR3 spans 16 amino acids. The V and J ends lost 0 bases and 6 bases respectively, with 18 bases between them. Indicated treatment: oral pan-JAK inhibitor, 5-10 mg twice daily. Isolated RNA was reverse transcribed into cDNA used as the sequencing template. Profiled with immunoSEQ multiplex PCR; TCRdb holds only in-frame clones, not every one. The table records over 150,000 clones, less than 70% of them present only once. This clone was counted only a few times. Its target is not known. This TCR derives from a human donor with alopecia areata. The chain links TRBV4-1 to TRBJ2-7; the D call may be TRBD1 or TRBD2 (5 bases each). The sample consisted of CD4+ T cells sorted from blood, taken at week 24, from a patient treated with tofacitinib. The CDR3 protein is CASSQDLRGPLVEQYF. As DNA, the CDR3 is TGCGCCAGCAGCCAAGATCTCCGGGGACCCCTGGTCGAGCAGTACTTC.